A single sample is the source of the 13 T cell receptor beta chains below, sequenced in a study of blood T cells in healthy people across ages (dated by TCRdb to the mid-2010s). The library was made by 5' RACE. Sequencing was performed on an Illumina HiSeq 2500. A second roughly 6 to 12 cycle PCR used a sample-barcoded 5' primer and a J-beta primer mix. TCRdb reanalyzed the raw reads on its own, using fastp at Q25 for trimming and MiXCR for clone calling, and kept in-frame beta chains. Rows with one shared CDR3 protein collapse into an entry with the most common genes and DNA. The sample table lists some 1.5 million distinct CDR3 sequences, approximately 43% of them with a count of one. The ten top clones hold just over 4% of the sample. Sequenced material: blood. Receptors originate from a woman aged 18-29 years in good health.

The chain has TRBV11-2 and TRBJ2-5; 8 nucleotides line up with TRBD2. V lost 2 bases, J lost 11 bases, and 13 bases stayed unmatched. There are 15 residues in the CDR3. Germline V CDR1 and CDR2: SGHAT, FQNNGV. Here the CDR3 DNA reads TGTGCCAGCAGCTTAACCGGGACTAGTAGACTTGAGCAGTACTTC. Translation: CASSLTGTSRLEQYF.

To note about this clonotype: The germline gene is not matched at one end of the junction; a read error may be the cause. The CDR3 sequence is CTSRPGLPDNEQFF. For the CDR3, the DNA is TGTACCAGCAGGCCGGGACTACCCGACAATGAGCAGTTCTTC. The chain is built from TRBV6-2 or TRBV6-3 and TRBJ2-1, with 7 bases identical to TRBD2. The germline V gene has CDR1 MNHEY and CDR2 SVGEGT. This CDR3 region has 14 residues.

This chain uses TRBV15 with TRBJ2-3, with no clear D. The CDR3 is made up of 15 amino acids. Trimming took off 2 bases at V and 2 bases at J, with 11 bases between the two ends. In germline, CDR1 is LNHNV, CDR2 YYDKDF (reference sequence). CDR3 nucleotide sequence: TGTGCCACCAGCAGACGGATGACGTACACAGATACGCAGTATTTT. Translation gives CATSRRMTYTDTQYF.

The chain employs TRBV6-5 and TRBJ2-3, with TRBD2 matching over 9 bases. Germline V CDR1 and CDR2: MNHEY, SVGAGI. The CDR3 sequence is 15 residues long. With V trimmed by 4 bases and J by 6 bases, 8 bases remained unmatched. Here the CDR3 DNA reads TGTGCCAGCAGTTTTATAGCGGGAGTAGGGGATACGCAGTATTTT. Its translation is CASSFIAGVGDTQYF.

J is TRBJ1-2 and V is TRBV12-3 or TRBV12-4, with 9 bases matching TRBD1. Trimming cost V 5 bases and J 4 bases; bases outside gene matches: 8. This CDR3 has 15 residues. DNA for the CDR3: TGTGCCAGCAGTCCCATGGGACAGGGCCTCTATGGCTACACCTTC. It specifies CASSPMGQGLYGYTF.

A few counts support this clonotype. A read error may account for a junction end that differs from germline. The chain combines TRBV7-9 with TRBJ1-6; no clear D. Germline CDR1 is SEHNR and CDR2 is FQNEAQ (reference sequence). This CDR3 comprises 15 residues. The CDR3 sequence: CASSLNGEFNSPPHF. The DNA of the CDR3 is TGTGCCAGCAGCTTAAATGGGGAGTTTAATTCACCCCCCCACTTT.

V is TRBV14 and J is TRBJ2-3; D is ambiguous. V dropped 5 bases and J dropped 7 bases, with 7 bases sitting between them. Germline V gene data show CDR1 as SGHDN and CDR2 as FVKESK. The CDR3 runs to 11 residues. This CDR3 is CASSFQYTQYF. CDR3 DNA: TGTGCCAGCAGCTTTCAATATACGCAGTATTTT.

The rearrangement links TRBV7-3 to TRBJ1-1; D call uncertain. Germline values: CDR1 SGHTA, CDR2 FQGTGA. The CDR3 is 14 amino acids. The V end was cut by 1 base, the J end by 4 bases, with 10 bases between. CDR3 sequence: CASSLNSLGTEAFF. The CDR3, as DNA: TGTGCCAGCAGCTTAAACAGTTTGGGCACTGAAGCTTTCTTT.

The chain carries TRBV7-9 and TRBJ1-6; 7 nucleotides match TRBD1. There are 16 residues in the CDR3. Unmatched junction bases numbered 13, after V lost 4 bases and J lost 10 bases. In germline, CDR1 is SEHNR, CDR2 FQNEAQ (reference sequence). The CDR3: CASSSSRGTVGSPLHF. DNA of the CDR3: TGTGCCAGCAGCTCTAGTCGCGGGACAGTGGGCTCACCCCTCCACTTT.

This clonotype was observed a few times. V and J are TRBV5-1 and TRBJ2-1; 9 bases agree with TRBD2. The length of the CDR3 is 14 residues. The germline V gene has CDR1 SGHRS and CDR2 YFSETQ. V gave up 3 bases and J gave up 8 bases; unmatched junction bases: 6. The CDR3 region is CASSWTSERDEQFF. CDR3 in DNA: TGCGCCAGCAGCTGGACTAGCGAAAGGGATGAGCAGTTCTTC.

The rearrangement links TRBV6-6 to TRBJ2-1, with D tentatively TRBD1 or TRBD2 (6 bases each). The germline V gene has CDR1 MNHNY and CDR2 SVGAGI (reference sequence). This CDR3 spans 15 amino acids. The V and J ends lost 2 bases and 1 base respectively, with 9 bases between them. In nucleotides, the CDR3 is TGTGCCAGCAGTTACGGGGGGCAATCCTACAATGAGCAGTTCTTC. This sequence encodes CASSYGGQSYNEQFF.

The V gene is TRBV20-1, the J gene TRBJ1-5, with D tentatively TRBD1 (5 bases). Between the trimmed V and J ends, which lost 3 bases and 0 bases, there was a span of 15 bases. Looked up from germline, CDR1 is DFQATT and CDR2 is SNEGSKA (reference sequence). CDR3 length: 16 amino acids. CDR3 nucleotide sequence: TGCAGTGCTAGCGTCCCGGGACGGAATAGCAATCAGCCCCAGCATTTT. This sequence encodes CSASVPGRNSNQPQHF.

This clonotype was seen more than once but under ten times. This chain connects TRBV24-1 to TRBJ2-1, with TRBD2 identical over 8 bases. Germline V gene lookup returns CDR1 KGHDR and CDR2 SFDVKD. After removal of 7 bases from V and 12 bases from J, the junction contained 10 bases not matched to a gene. CDR3 length: 13 amino acids. The CDR3 region is CATRDNVGRGQFF. The CDR3 DNA is TGTGCCACCAGGGACAATGTCGGGAGGGGGCAGTTCTTC.